Shown below are 19 T cell receptor beta chains from a single sample sequenced in a study of blood T cell repertoires in COVID-19. TCRdb's table, derived via immunoSEQ multiplex PCR, lists solely in-frame clones and lacks some. The sample lists tens of thousands of clones, over 65% seen once, with 4.5% to 6% in the top ten. Sequenced input: peripheral blood. These receptors all stem from a man aged 45 to 65 with active or convalescent COVID-19.

This chain links TRBV6-2 or TRBV6-3 with TRBJ2-5, with D uncertain. The length of the CDR3 is 14 residues. V shed 2 bases and J shed 5 bases, with 12 bases lying between them. Germline lookup yields CDR1 MNHEY and CDR2 SVGEGT. The CDR3: CASSYASVRETQYF. CDR3 DNA: TGTGCCAGCAGTTACGCGAGCGTCCGGGAGACCCAGTACTTC.

The chain carries TRBV29-1 and TRBJ2-7, with TRBD1 matching 8 bases. The ends lost 6 bases at V and 4 bases at J; junction bases unmatched: 8. Germline V lookup: CDR1 SQVTM, CDR2 ANQGSEA. This CDR3 region has 13 residues. As DNA, the CDR3 is TGCAGCGTATATCAGGGGGCTAGGTACGAGCAGTACTTC. Protein product: CSVYQGARYEQYF.

The rearrangement uses TRBV14 and TRBJ2-3; D might be TRBD1 (5 bases). The V and J ends lost 4 bases and 9 bases respectively, with 14 bases between them. CDR1 is SGHDN, CDR2 FVKESK, per germline. There are 13 residues in the CDR3. CDR3 sequence (DNA): TGTGCCAGCAGCCCGACGGCAGGGATAACGCAGTATTTT. Its protein product is CASSPTAGITQYF.

This chain connects TRBV27 to TRBJ1-5; 10 bases are a match to TRBD1. The CDR3 consists of 14 residues. With 6 bases clipped from V and 6 bases from J, the junction kept 5 bases outside the gene matches. The germline V gene has CDR1 MNHEY and CDR2 SMNVEV (reference sequence). CDR3 in amino acids: CASRRTGGGQPQHF. The DNA for the CDR3 is TGTGCCAGCAGGCGGACAGGGGGAGGTCAGCCCCAGCATTTT.

The gene calls are TRBV29-1 and TRBJ2-5; 7 bases agree with TRBD1. V shed 6 bases, J shed 5 bases, and the junction held 27 bases outside the gene matches. Germline V CDR1 and CDR2: SQVTM, ANQGSEA. CDR3 length: 19 residues. As DNA, the CDR3 is TGCAGCGTGGGTACAGGGGTGCGAACTAATAGAGCCCGAGGGGAGACCCAGTACTTC. It is translated as CSVGTGVRTNRARGETQYF.

The chain links TRBV6-5 to TRBJ1-1; D unclear. The ends were cut back, 2 bases at V and 2 bases at J, with 6 bases in the middle. The CDR3 is 13 amino acids. Germline V gene lookup returns CDR1 MNHEY and CDR2 SVGAGI. The CDR3 sequence is CASSYVANTEAFF. The CDR3 nucleotides are TGTGCCAGCAGTTACGTGGCTAACACTGAAGCTTTCTTT.

The J gene is TRBJ2-1, the V gene TRBV7-3, with 9 nucleotides matching TRBD1. V lost 5 bases to trimming and J lost 5 bases; unmatched junction nucleotides: 1. CDR1 is SGHTA and CDR2 is FQGTGA in the germline V gene. The CDR3 covers 13 residues. For the CDR3, the DNA is TGTGCCAGCAGCGACAGGGGGAACAATGAGCAGTTCTTC. This sequence encodes CASSDRGNNEQFF.

The CDR3 DNA is TGTGCCAGCAGGGGGGACAGCGCAGCCAAAAACATTCAGTACTTC. Its translation: CASRGDSAAKNIQYF. The V gene is TRBV6-5, the J gene TRBJ2-4, with 7 bases fitting TRBD1. Unmatched junction bases numbered 5, after V lost 6 bases and J lost 0 bases. This CDR3 comprises 15 residues. Germline V CDR1 and CDR2: MNHEY, SVGAGI.

The rearrangement links TRBV5-4 to TRBJ2-3; 7 bases line up with TRBD1. Germline trimming cut 0 bases from V and 5 bases from J; bases unmatched to any gene: 3. The CDR3 length is 14 residues. Germline CDR1 reads SGHNT; CDR2 reads YYREEE (reference sequence). The CDR3 region has the DNA TGTGCCAGCAGCTTGGGACAGGGCAAAGATACGCAGTATTTT. Translated: CASSLGQGKDTQYF.

This clone has a handful of counts. The CDR3 is CASSRGQTGELFF. The CDR3 DNA reads as TGTGCCAGCTCCCGGGGACAAACCGGGGAGCTGTTTTTT. The V call is TRBV2, the J call TRBJ2-2, with a weak D call TRBD1 (6 bases). CDR3 length: 13 amino acids. Trimming removed 8 bases at V and 5 bases at J, with 12 bases between. Germline CDR1 and CDR2: SNHLY and FYNNEI.

The rearrangement joins TRBV3-1 (or the pseudogene TRBV3-2) to TRBJ1-2; 8 positions match TRBD1. The CDR3 spans 16 residues. Germline V gives CDR1 LGHDT, CDR2 YNNKEL (reference sequence). Losses at the gene ends were 3 bases for V and 1 base for J; bases not matched to a gene: 7. CDR3 protein: CASSHSRGQGNYGYTF. In DNA, the CDR3 is TGTGCCAGCAGCCATAGCAGGGGGCAGGGTAACTATGGCTACACCTTC.

The genes are TRBV18 and TRBJ2-1; TRBD1 matches at 9 bases. Losses at the gene ends were 6 bases for V and 6 bases for J; bases not matched to a gene: 9. Per the germline V gene, CDR1 is KGHSH and CDR2 is LQKENI. The CDR3 totals 15 residues. CDR3 DNA sequence: TGTGCCAGCTCTGCGGGACAGGGTTTATCCAATGAGCAGTTCTTC. This translates into CASSAGQGLSNEQFF.

The chain links TRBV6-4 to TRBJ1-1; D gene uncertain. V lost 10 bases and J lost 2, with 20 bases in between. The CDR3 contains 15 residues. Germline CDR1 is MRHNA and CDR2 is SNTAGT. The CDR3 spells CANHQDEGPNTEAFF. Written as DNA, the CDR3 is TGTGCCAACCACCAAGATGAGGGTCCCAACACTGAAGCTTTCTTT.

This rearrangement joins TRBV4-2 to TRBJ2-1; 11 bases line up with TRBD2. V gave up 5 bases and J gave up 5 bases; unmatched junction bases: 8. The length of the CDR3 is 16 residues. Germline CDR1 and CDR2: LGHNA and YNFKEQ. In DNA form, the CDR3 reads TGTGCCAGCAGCTTACGACTAGCGGGGACCAACAATGAGCAGTTCTTC. The encoded protein is CASSLRLAGTNNEQFF.

At least ten counts were recorded for this clone. The chain employs TRBV11-2 and TRBJ1-2, with TRBD1 matching over 7 bases. Germline values: CDR1 SGHAT, CDR2 FQNNGV. The CDR3 contains 15 residues. J lost 3 bases, V lost 5 bases, and 9 bases had no gene match. In DNA, the CDR3 is TGTGCCAGCAGCACTTACAGGGGTCGAGACTATGGCTACACCTTC. It translates to CASSTYRGRDYGYTF.

This sequence joins TRBV30 and TRBJ1-2, with D unresolved. This CDR3 is built from 13 residues. Germline-derived CDR1 and CDR2 are GTSNPN and SVGIG (reference sequence). Deletions cut 2 bases from V and 8 bases from J, with 15 bases between. The CDR3 reads CAWSPSGSEGYTF. DNA for the CDR3: TGTGCCTGGAGTCCTTCCGGGAGTGAGGGCTACACCTTC.

This clone showed up just once. This sequence joins TRBV11-2 and TRBJ2-5, with 11 positions matching TRBD2. V lost 7 bases, J lost 5 bases, and 12 bases stayed unmatched. CDR1 is SGHAT, CDR2 FQNNGV, per germline. The length of the CDR3 is 16 residues. CDR3 loop: CASTPRLAGLGETQYF. The CDR3 region has the DNA TGTGCCAGCACTCCCCGACTAGCGGGGTTGGGGGAGACCCAGTACTTC.

V is TRBV9 and J is TRBJ1-2; 9 bases align to TRBD1. The germline V gene encodes CDR1 SGDLS and CDR2 YYNGEE. There are 16 residues in the CDR3. The V gene end was trimmed by 3 bases and the J gene end by 3 bases; junction bases not matched to a gene: 9. CDR3 loop: CASSADRGEGYYGYTF. CDR3 sequence (DNA): TGTGCCAGCAGCGCGGACAGGGGTGAAGGATACTATGGCTACACCTTC.

V is TRBV5-1 and J is TRBJ2-1; 10 bases fit TRBD2. This CDR3 is 15 amino acids long. The germline gives CDR1 SGHRS, CDR2 YFSETQ. J gave up 4 bases and V 3 bases, and 4 bases lay outside the gene matches. The CDR3 sequence: CASSSLAGEYNEQFF. DNA for the CDR3: TGCGCCAGCAGCTCTCTAGCGGGGGAATACAATGAGCAGTTCTTC.